One TCR beta chain is described in this entry. The antigen is not known. CDR1 DFQATT and CDR2 SNEGSKA come from the germline V gene (reference sequence). Trimming at V came to 2 bases and at J to 2 bases, leaving 10 bases not matched to a gene. The CDR3 length is 16 residues. It was with a sample-barcoded 5' primer and a J-beta primer mix that a second PCR of about 7 to 12 cycles was run. TCRdb reanalysed the 5' RACE reads using MiXCR and keeps one entry per CDR3 protein. The table includes about 1.6 million distinct CDR3 sequences, 30% to 40% detected once. This entry belongs to a study of blood T cells in healthy people across ages. Notes on the study in general: Roughly linear declines in TCR beta diversity per million T cells occurred with age. A strong correlation was found between TCR beta diversity and the percentage of naive T cells.

The rearrangement links TRBV20-1 to TRBJ2-3; 7 bases fit TRBD2. What was sequenced was blood. The receptor's source is a woman between 25 and 40 years old in good health. This CDR3 reads CSARSERGGDTDTQYF. The CDR3 nucleotides are TGCAGTGCTAGATCCGAGCGGGGAGGGGACACAGATACGCAGTATTTT.